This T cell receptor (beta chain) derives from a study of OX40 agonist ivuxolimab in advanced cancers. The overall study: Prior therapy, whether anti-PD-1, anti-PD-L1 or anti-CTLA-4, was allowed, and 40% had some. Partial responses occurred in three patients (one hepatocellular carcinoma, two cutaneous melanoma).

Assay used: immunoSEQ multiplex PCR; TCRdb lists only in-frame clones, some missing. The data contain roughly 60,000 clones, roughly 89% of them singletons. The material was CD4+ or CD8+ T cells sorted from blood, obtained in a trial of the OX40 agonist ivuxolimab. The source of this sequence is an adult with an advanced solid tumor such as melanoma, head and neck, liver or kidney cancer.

For the CDR3, the DNA is TGTGCCAGCAGTCCACCCACCAGGCCCCAGCATTTT. Its protein product is CASSPPTRPQHF. This chain joins TRBV28 and TRBJ1-5; no reliable D call. CDR1 and CDR2 (germline): MDHEN, SYDVKM. Trimming removed 5 bases at V and 9 bases at J, with 11 bases between. The CDR3 totals 12 residues.